This TCR beta chain was found in a study of T-cell memory formation after mild COVID-19. Findings and limits, study-wide: Second-wave clones reaching peak frequency on day 37 lacked confirmed SARS-CoV-2 specificity. Several responding clones turned up in pre-infection memory, indicating that cross-reactive memory may have taken part.

It was 5'RACE with constant-segment primers that produced the TCR alpha and TCR beta cDNA libraries, which carried sample barcodes and UMIs. TCRdb reprocessed the 5' RACE reads with MiXCR, giving one entry per CDR3 protein. The sample lists 400,000 to 550,000 distinct CDR3 sequences, more than 20% occurring once. This clonotype was counted only a few times. Its specificity is not known. The sample comprised PBMCs or a T cell subset sorted from them (not recorded which). This TCR was sampled from an adult woman who had mild COVID-19 (a few samples of this study predate the infection). Cell type and time point are not known.

The CDR3 bases are TGTGCCAGCAAACTAGCGGGGGCGAGCACAGATACGCAGTATTTT. Protein product: CASKLAGASTDTQYF. The gene calls are TRBV7-8 and TRBJ2-3; 11 bases are shared with TRBD2. This CDR3 has 15 residues. The germline V gene encodes CDR1 SGHVS and CDR2 FQNEAQ. J was trimmed by 0 bases and V by 7 bases; bases with no gene match: 3.